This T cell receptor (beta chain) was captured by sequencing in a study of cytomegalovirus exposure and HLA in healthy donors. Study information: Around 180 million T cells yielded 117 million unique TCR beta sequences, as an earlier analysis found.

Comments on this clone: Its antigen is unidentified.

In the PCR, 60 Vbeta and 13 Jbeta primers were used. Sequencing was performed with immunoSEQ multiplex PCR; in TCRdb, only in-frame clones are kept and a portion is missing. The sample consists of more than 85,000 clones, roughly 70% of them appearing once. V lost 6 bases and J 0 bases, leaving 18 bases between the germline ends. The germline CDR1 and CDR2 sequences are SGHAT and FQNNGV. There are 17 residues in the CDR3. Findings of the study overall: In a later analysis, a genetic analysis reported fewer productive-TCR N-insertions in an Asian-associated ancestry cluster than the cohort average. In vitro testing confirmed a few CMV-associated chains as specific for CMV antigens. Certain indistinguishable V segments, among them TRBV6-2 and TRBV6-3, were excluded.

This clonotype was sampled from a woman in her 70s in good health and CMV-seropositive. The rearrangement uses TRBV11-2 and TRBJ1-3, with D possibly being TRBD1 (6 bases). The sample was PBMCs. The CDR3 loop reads CASSSYRQVTSGNTIYF. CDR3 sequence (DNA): TGTGCCAGCAGTTCCTACAGACAGGTGACCTCTGGAAACACCATATATTTT.